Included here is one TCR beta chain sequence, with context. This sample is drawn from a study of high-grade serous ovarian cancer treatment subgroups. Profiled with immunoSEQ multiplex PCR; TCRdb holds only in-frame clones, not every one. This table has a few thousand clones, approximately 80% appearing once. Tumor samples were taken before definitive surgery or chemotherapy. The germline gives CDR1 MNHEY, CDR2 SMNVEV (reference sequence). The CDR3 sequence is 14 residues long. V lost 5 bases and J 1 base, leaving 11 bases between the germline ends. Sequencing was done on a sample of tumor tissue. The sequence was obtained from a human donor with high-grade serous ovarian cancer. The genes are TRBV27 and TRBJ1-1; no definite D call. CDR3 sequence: CASSTLAENTEAFF. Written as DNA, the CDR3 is TGTGCCAGCAGTACCCTGGCAGAGAACACTGAAGCTTTCTTT.